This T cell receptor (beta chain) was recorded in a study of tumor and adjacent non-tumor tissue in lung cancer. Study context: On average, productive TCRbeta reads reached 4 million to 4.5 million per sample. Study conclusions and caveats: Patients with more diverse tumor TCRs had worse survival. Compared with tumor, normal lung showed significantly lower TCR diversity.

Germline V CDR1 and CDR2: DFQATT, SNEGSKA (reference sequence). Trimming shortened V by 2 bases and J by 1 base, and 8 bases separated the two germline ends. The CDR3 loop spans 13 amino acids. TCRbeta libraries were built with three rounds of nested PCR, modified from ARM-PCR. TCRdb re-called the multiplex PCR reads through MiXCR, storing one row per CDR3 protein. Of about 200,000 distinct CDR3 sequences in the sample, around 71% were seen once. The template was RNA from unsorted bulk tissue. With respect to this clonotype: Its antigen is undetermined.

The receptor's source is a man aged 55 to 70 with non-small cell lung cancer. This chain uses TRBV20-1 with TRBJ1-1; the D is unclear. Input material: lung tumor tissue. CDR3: CSARSGWNTEAFF. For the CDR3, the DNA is TGCAGTGCTAGATCTGGCTGGAACACTGAAGCTTTCTTT.